The 25 T cell receptor beta chains below come from one sample, sequenced in a study of T cells in Graves' hyperthyroidism and ophthalmopathy. It was RNA transcripts that yielded the amplified TCR beta CDR3 regions. RT-PCR in the first round (using the HTBI primer set) targeted the TCR CDR3. TCRdb recomputed calls from the multiplex PCR reads with MiXCR, one row per CDR3 protein. The sample yields 700,000 to 950,000 distinct CDR3 sequences, roughly a third seen once. Sequencing input: blood. The receptors originated from a woman in her thirties or forties with Graves' hyperthyroidism.

This clonotype was found many times. V gene TRBV2 combines with J gene TRBJ2-2, with no clear D. CDR3 length: 13 residues. Between the trimmed V and J ends, which lost 8 bases and 6 bases, there was a span of 13 bases. Per the germline V gene, CDR1 is SNHLY and CDR2 is FYNNEI. CDR3 residues: CASEGLLAGELFF. CDR3 sequence (DNA): TGTGCCAGCGAAGGGTTGTTAGCCGGGGAGCTGTTTTTT.

This clonotype turned up a few times. The rearrangement uses TRBV24-1 and TRBJ1-1, with 9 bases that match TRBD1. The CDR3 spans 12 residues. Germline lookup yields CDR1 KGHDR and CDR2 SFDVKD. V lost 11 bases, J lost 5 bases, and 5 bases stayed unmatched. CDR3 nucleotides: TGTGCCAGAACAGGGGGCGGGACTGAAGCTTTCTTT. This sequence encodes CARTGGGTEAFF.

The CDR3 protein is CASSSYRENVLTF. The CDR3 nucleotides read TGTGCCAGCAGCTCGTACAGGGAAAACGTCCTGACTTTC. This chain links TRBV7-9 with TRBJ2-6; a possible D gene is TRBD1 (6 bases). This CDR3 comprises 13 residues. Trimming removed 4 bases from V and 10 bases from J, with 11 bases in between. CDR1 is SEHNR and CDR2 is FQNEAQ in the germline V gene (reference sequence). The whole variable domain, filled in from reference TRBV7-9 and TRBJ2-6, reads DTGVSQNPRHKITKRGQNVTFRCDPISEHNRLYWYRQTLGQGPEFLTYFQNEAQLEKSRLLSDRFSAERPKGSFSTLEIQRTEQGDSAMYLCASSSYRENVLTFGAGSRLTVL.

In regard to this clonotype: This could be a read error, since a much larger clone is one nucleotide away. This rearrangement joins TRBV7-9 to TRBJ2-2, with a possible D match to TRBD1 (6 bases). Germline values: CDR1 SEHNR, CDR2 FQNEAQ (reference sequence). The CDR3 runs to 15 residues. Trimming left V 0 bases short and J 4 bases short, with 9 bases between. The CDR3 DNA is TGTGCCAGCAGCTTAGCTACGACAGGCACCGGGGAGCTGTTTTTT. This sequence encodes CASSLATTGTGELFF. Combining the CDR3 with reference TRBV7-9 and TRBJ2-2 gives the whole variable domain DTGVSQNPRHKITKRGQNVTFRCDPISEHNRLYWYRQTLGQGPEFLTYFQNEAQLEKSRLLSDRFSAERPKGSFSTLEIQRTEQGDSAMYLCASSLATTGTGELFFGEGSRLTVL.

This clonotype was counted at least ten times. The chain has TRBV29-1 and TRBJ1-2, with D possibly matching TRBD1 (5 bases). There are 12 residues in the CDR3. From germline, CDR1 is SQVTM and CDR2 ANQGSEA. Trimming pared 7 bases from V and 7 bases from J, leaving 16 bases between. The CDR3 loop reads CSAPGPKGGYTF. In nucleotides, the CDR3 is TGCAGCGCTCCGGGACCCAAGGGTGGCTACACCTTC. Supplemented by reference TRBV29-1 and TRBJ1-2, the full variable domain reads SAVISQKPSRDICQRGTSLTIQCQVDSQVTMMFWYRQQPGQSLTLIATANQGSEATYESGFVIDKFPISRPNLTFSTLTVSNMSPEDSSIYLCSAPGPKGGYTFGSGTRLTVV.

This chain joins TRBV19 and TRBJ1-5, with D perhaps TRBD1 (5 bases). CDR1 and CDR2 (germline): LNHDA, SQIVND (reference sequence). The CDR3 loop spans 15 amino acids. V lost 5 bases, J lost 4 bases, and 15 bases lay in between. CDR3 loop: CASSVTSGGNQPQHF. The CDR3 nucleotides read TGTGCCAGTAGTGTGACTAGCGGGGGAAATCAGCCCCAGCATTTT.

V is TRBV4-3 and J is TRBJ2-3; D is unresolved. The germline V gene encodes CDR1 LGHNA and CDR2 YSLEER. The CDR3 has 13 amino acids. V lost 3 bases to trimming and J lost 7 bases, with 11 bases between them. The CDR3 here is CASSQAETHTQYF. The CDR3 DNA is TGCGCCAGCAGCCAGGCGGAGACACATACGCAGTATTTT.

This clonotype appeared many times. V and J are TRBV29-1 and TRBJ2-7; D is ambiguous. V lost 3 bases and J lost 3, with 6 bases in between. The CDR3 runs 11 residues. Germline V gene sequence: CDR1 SQVTM, CDR2 ANQGSEA. The CDR3, as DNA: TGCAGCGTTGACCAAAACTACGAGCAGTACTTC. Residues: CSVDQNYEQYF.

This sequence joins TRBV7-2 and TRBJ1-6; no firm D call. Germline V gene lookup returns CDR1 SGHTA and CDR2 FQGNSA. The CDR3 consists of 16 residues. V lost 5 bases, J lost 9 bases, and 20 bases lay in between. The CDR3 DNA reads TGTGCCAGCAGCCGTTTCGTCGGGCCCGAGGGTTCACCCCTCCACTTT. Translation: CASSRFVGPEGSPLHF. The full variable domain, with the rest looked up from reference TRBV7-2 and TRBJ1-6, is GAGVSQSPSNKVTEKGKDVELRCDPISGHTALYWYRQSLGQGLEFLIYFQGNSAPDKSGLPSDRFSAERTGGSVSTLTIQRTQQEDSAVYLCASSRFVGPEGSPLHFGNGTRLTVT.

The gene calls are TRBV6-2 or TRBV6-3 and TRBJ1-1; D is uncertain. Trimming removed 7 bases at V and 1 base at J, with 10 bases between. The CDR3 loop spans 13 amino acids. CDR1 and CDR2 (germline): MNHEY, SVGEGT. CDR3 DNA sequence: TGTGCCAGCATCAGAGACACGAACACTGAAGCTTTCTTT. This gives the protein CASIRDTNTEAFF.

CDR3 sequence: CASSLLFRLNTEAFF. CDR3 sequence (DNA): TGTGCCAGCAGCTTATTATTCCGGCTGAACACTGAAGCTTTCTTT. This rearrangement joins TRBV7-9 to TRBJ1-1; D not certain. V was clipped by 2 bases and J by 0 bases, with 10 bases between them. This CDR3 comprises 15 residues. Germline values: CDR1 SEHNR, CDR2 FQNEAQ (reference sequence).

The rearrangement joins TRBV3-1 to TRBJ1-1; D unclear. V shed 0 bases and J shed 4 bases, with 9 bases lying between them. Germline loops: CDR1 LGHDT, CDR2 YNNKEL (reference sequence). The CDR3 loop spans 14 amino acids. In DNA, the CDR3 is TGTGCCAGCAGCCAAGATGCGGCGATCACTGAAGCTTTCTTT. Protein sequence: CASSQDAAITEAFF. Complete variable domain (other parts from reference TRBV3-1 and TRBJ1-1): DTAVSQTPKYLVTQMGNDKSIKCEQNLGHDTMYWYKQDSKKFLKIMFSYNNKELIINETVPNRFSPKSPDKAHLNLHINSLELGDSAVYFCASSQDAAITEAFFGQGTRLTVV.

This clonotype was observed many times. This rearrangement joins TRBV24-1 to TRBJ2-5; 9 bases map to TRBD1. Germline trimming cut 5 bases from V and 2 bases from J; bases unmatched to any gene: 5. CDR3 length: 15 residues. Germline CDR1 is KGHDR and CDR2 is SFDVKD. For the CDR3, the DNA is TGTGCCACCAGTGTCGCGGGACAGGGACAAGAGACCCAGTACTTC. Translation: CATSVAGQGQETQYF.

The CDR3 here is CAYSIPGTGATMPQPQHF. The CDR3 DNA reads TGCGCCTACTCGATACCCGGGACAGGAGCAACCATGCCCCAGCCCCAGCATTTT. The chain has TRBV5-1 and TRBJ1-5, with 8 bases aligning to TRBD1. With V trimmed by 10 bases and J by 7 bases, 25 bases remained unmatched. Germline V gives CDR1 SGHRS, CDR2 YFSETQ. The CDR3 extends over 18 amino acids. The full variable domain, its missing parts supplied by reference TRBV5-1 and TRBJ1-5, is KAGVTQTPRYLIKTRGQQVTLSCSPISGHRSVSWYQQTPGQGLQFLFEYFSETQRNKGNFPGRFSGRQFSNSRSEMNVSTLELGDSALYLCAYSIPGTGATMPQPQHFGDGTRLSIL.

This clonotype was seen repeatedly, ten times or more. The genes are TRBV10-3 and TRBJ1-1, with D possibly matching TRBD1 (5 bases). V lost 1 base, J lost 8 bases, and 14 bases lay in between. The CDR3 spans 14 residues. Germline CDR1 reads ENHRY; CDR2 reads SYGVKD. This CDR3 is CAISEWGDRTEAFF. CDR3 coding DNA: TGTGCCATCAGTGAGTGGGGGGATCGCACCGAAGCTTTCTTT.

There are many counts of this clonotype. This CDR3 is CSVGDRGAQYF. The CDR3 bases are TGCAGCGTTGGGGACAGGGGAGCCCAGTACTTC. The gene calls are TRBV29-1 and TRBJ2-5; 10 nucleotides match TRBD1. With V trimmed by 4 bases and J by 9 bases, 2 bases remained unmatched. CDR3 length: 11 amino acids. Germline assignment: CDR1 SQVTM and CDR2 ANQGSEA.

This chain uses TRBV10-3 with TRBJ2-7, with D possibly being TRBD1 or TRBD2 (5 bases each). The J call is in doubt because the DNA end fits TRBJ2-1 better. CDR3 length equals 15 residues. Germline CDR1 is ENHRY and CDR2 is SYGVKD. The CDR3 sequence: CAIGQGDLLNNEQFF. Written as DNA, the CDR3 is TGTGCCATCGGTCAAGGGGACCTACTGAACAATGAGCAGTTCTTC.

This clonotype was picked up a small number of times. The CDR3, as DNA: TGTGCCAGCAGCTCACTTAACCGACCCTCGGCGTATGGCTACACCTTC. It encodes CASSSLNRPSAYGYTF. V is TRBV7-9 and J is TRBJ1-2; D remains unclear. The V end was cut by 4 bases, the J end by 5 bases, with 20 bases between. The germline V gene encodes CDR1 SEHNR and CDR2 FQNEAQ (reference sequence). This CDR3 is 16 amino acids long.

J is TRBJ2-7 and V is TRBV7-8; TRBD2 matches at 7 bases. The J call may be wrong; the DNA end is better matched by TRBJ2-1. The CDR3 contains 15 residues. The germline V gene encodes CDR1 SGHVS and CDR2 FQNEAQ. The chain's CDR3 is CASSIKRDPYNEQFF. CDR3 in DNA: TGTGCCAGCAGCATAAAGCGGGACCCCTACAATGAGCAGTTCTTC.

This clonotype was detected many times. The chain recombines TRBV7-9 with TRBJ2-2, with 7 bases that match TRBD1. Germline lookup yields CDR1 SEHNR and CDR2 FQNEAQ (reference sequence). V lost 5 bases to trimming and J lost 4 bases; unmatched junction nucleotides: 4. The CDR3 has 14 residues. CDR3 bases: TGTGCCAGCAGCCACCGGACAGGCACCGGGGAGCTGTTTTTT. It yields the protein CASSHRTGTGELFF.

This chain links TRBV19 with TRBJ2-2, with 9 bases fitting TRBD1. After removal of 8 bases from V and 3 bases from J, the junction contained 7 bases not matched to a gene. The germline gives CDR1 LNHDA, CDR2 SQIVND (reference sequence). CDR3 length: 15 amino acids. CDR3 coding DNA: TGTGCCAGTGCTAACCGGGACAGGGACACCGGGGAGCTGTTTTTT. Translated, it gives CASANRDRDTGELFF.

The chain recombines TRBV7-9 with TRBJ2-3; 11 bases fit TRBD1. V dropped 4 bases and J dropped 9; count of bases not matched to a gene: 9. CDR3 length: 15 residues. From germline, CDR1 is SEHNR and CDR2 FQNEAQ (reference sequence). DNA of the CDR3: TGTGCCAGCAGCTCGAGGACAGGGGGCGCCCCGACGCAGTATTTT. Residues: CASSSRTGGAPTQYF.

The genes are TRBV12-3 or TRBV12-4 and TRBJ1-5; D uncertain. The CDR3 contains 15 residues. Between the trimmed V and J ends, which lost 7 bases and 2 bases, there was a span of 15 bases. The CDR3 loop is CASTLHPTGNQPQHF. CDR3 DNA: TGTGCCAGCACCCTTCACCCCACAGGCAATCAGCCCCAGCATTTT.

The rearrangement joins TRBV20-1 to TRBJ2-7; D may match TRBD1 or TRBD2 (6 bases each). With 0 bases removed from V and 3 bases from J, the gap between germline ends came to 18 bases. This CDR3 has 16 amino acids. Germline loops: CDR1 DFQATT, CDR2 SNEGSKA (reference sequence). The CDR3 sequence: CSARDQEGVIIYEQYF. The DNA for the CDR3 is TGCAGTGCTAGAGATCAGGAGGGGGTTATTATCTACGAGCAGTACTTC.

This chain joins TRBV24-1 and TRBJ2-3; maybe TRBD1 (6 bases). From germline, CDR1 is KGHDR and CDR2 SFDVKD. V was clipped by 7 bases and J by 2 bases, with 9 bases between them. The CDR3 is 13 residues long. The CDR3 sequence: CATRGGHTDTQYF. The CDR3 nucleotides read TGTGCCACCAGAGGGGGACACACAGATACGCAGTATTTT.